The sequence of this T cell receptor beta chain was determined in a study of Ad26.COV2.S vaccination and SARS-CoV-2 variants. This CDR3 comprises 15 residues. The junction had 11 bases not matched to a gene; V was cut back by 6 bases and J by 4 bases. Germline V gives CDR1 GTSNPN, CDR2 SVGIG (reference sequence). Treatment defined: around 19 received Ad26.COV2.S at low or high dose, single or two shots; about 5 received placebo; per-sample allocation not given. The investigators took samples on day 63 after the first vaccine or placebo injection. Using immunoSEQ multiplex PCR, the repertoire was profiled, and TCRdb retains in-frame clones only, with some absent. The sample contains about half a million clones, roughly nine tenths of which appear only once.

This specimen consisted of peripheral blood, obtained in a trial of Ad26.COV2.S vaccine versus placebo. The chain has TRBV30 and TRBJ2-7, with 11 nucleotides matching TRBD1. This sequence was found in a person between 18 and 65 years old who received the Ad26.COV2.S COVID-19 vaccine or a placebo. In nucleotides, the CDR3 is TGTGCCTGTTTGGCGCCGGGACAGGGGGGGTACGAGCAGTACTTC. The encoded protein is CACLAPGQGGYEQYF. The variable domain in full, completed from reference TRBV30 and TRBJ2-7, reads SQTIHQWPATLVQPVGSPLSLECTVEGTSNPNLYWYRQAAGRGLQLLFYSVGIGQISSEVPQNLSASRPQDRQFILSSKKLLLSDSGFYLCACLAPGQGGYEQYFGPGTRLTVT.